What follows are 26 T cell receptor beta chains derived from one specimen sequenced in a study of cytomegalovirus exposure and HLA in healthy donors. PCR employed 60 Vbeta and 13 Jbeta primers. Generated by immunoSEQ multiplex PCR, the TCRdb table keeps only in-frame clones and is missing some. The sample carries roughly 280,000 clones, just over 70% recorded once. The sample consisted of PBMCs. All receptors come from a female donor in good health and CMV-seronegative.

The chain is built from TRBV9 and TRBJ2-7, with 10 bases fitting TRBD1. The CDR3 length is 21 residues. CDR1 SGDLS and CDR2 YYNGEE come from the germline V gene. The V and J ends lost 0 bases and 0 bases, in that order; junction bases with no gene match: 18. The CDR3 DNA reads TGTGCCAGCAGCGTAGATCCGGGACAGGGGAAGATTTTCCCTGACTCCTACGAGCAGTACTTC. Its translation: CASSVDPGQGKIFPDSYEQYF. The full variable domain, rest sourced from reference TRBV9 and TRBJ2-7, is DSGVTQTPKHLITATGQRVTLRCSPRSGDLSVYWYQQSLDQGLQFLIQYYNGEERAKGNILERFSAQQFPDLHSELNLSSLELGDSALYFCASSVDPGQGKIFPDSYEQYFGPGTRLTVT.

This chain connects TRBV11-3 to TRBJ1-1, with no clear D. V lost 0 bases, J lost 1 base, and 9 bases lay in between. Germline lookup yields CDR1 SGHNT and CDR2 YENEEA. This CDR3 is built from 15 residues. For the CDR3, the DNA is TGTGCCAGCAGCTTAGACGGGGTTTCGAACACTGAAGCTTTCTTT. Residues: CASSLDGVSNTEAFF.

Notes on this clone: Germline and junction disagree at one end, which may indicate a read error. The chain carries TRBV7-9 and TRBJ2-7, with 12 bases identical to TRBD2. The CDR3 extends over 15 amino acids. Germline CDR1 is SEHNR and CDR2 is FQNEAQ (reference sequence). CDR3 sequence (DNA): TGTTCCAGCAGCTTAGCGACTAGCGGGAGCTACGAGCAGTACTTC. Translation: CSSSLATSGSYEQYF.

This clone turned up a few times. The chain uses TRBV19 and TRBJ2-7; tentative D call: TRBD2 (6 bases). CDR1 is LNHDA and CDR2 is SQIVND in the germline V gene (reference sequence). V was clipped by 3 bases and J by 7 bases, with 13 bases between them. This CDR3 spans 13 amino acids. In nucleotides, the CDR3 is TGTGCCAGTAGTATCAGTCAGGGAGGAGAGCAGTACTTC. Residues: CASSISQGGEQYF.

The chain couples TRBV7-9 to TRBJ2-5, with 11 bases matching TRBD1. Germline values: CDR1 SEHNR, CDR2 FQNEAQ (reference sequence). Losses at the gene ends were 1 base for V and 1 base for J; bases not matched to a gene: 2. The CDR3 sequence is 16 residues long. The CDR3 nucleotides are TGTGCCAGCAGCTTAGGGGACAGGGGGTTCCAAGAGACCCAGTACTTC. It is translated as CASSLGDRGFQETQYF.

This clone was counted only a few times. CDR3 sequence reads: CASSEAGKVNTGELFF. In DNA form, the CDR3 reads TGTGCCAGCAGTGAAGCGGGCAAGGTGAACACCGGGGAGCTGTTTTTT. This sequence joins TRBV6-1 and TRBJ2-2; no reliable D call. CDR3 length equals 16 residues. Germline V CDR1 and CDR2: MNHNS, SASEGT. The V end was cut by 0 bases, the J end by 1 base, with 9 bases between.

The rearrangement links TRBV11-2 to TRBJ2-5, with D uncertain. V dropped 5 bases and J dropped 7 bases, with 8 bases sitting between them. The CDR3 has 11 amino acids. Germline lookup yields CDR1 SGHAT and CDR2 FQNNGV. CDR3 loop: CASSPRRTQYF. The CDR3 DNA sequence: TGTGCCAGCAGCCCACGGAGGACCCAGTACTTC. The variable domain in full, completed from reference TRBV11-2 and TRBJ2-5, reads EAGVAQSPRYKIIEKRQSVAFWCNPISGHATLYWYQQILGQGPKLLIQFQNNGVVDDSQLPKDRFSAERLKGVDSTLKIQPAKLEDSAVYLCASSPRRTQYFGPGTRLLVL.

In its sample, this clone was seen once. The chain employs TRBV18 and TRBJ1-5; tentative D call: TRBD1 (5 bases). CDR1 is KGHSH, CDR2 LQKENI, per germline. Trimming took 0 bases from V and 7 from J, leaving 16 bases between them. The CDR3 loop spans 16 amino acids. CDR3 protein: CASSPPRDRSSQPQHF. DNA of the CDR3: TGTGCCAGCTCACCACCGCGAGACAGAAGTTCGCAGCCCCAGCATTTT.

This clone was recorded once. The genes are TRBV11-2 and TRBJ2-7; no firm D call. Trimming removed 0 bases from V and 8 bases from J, with 8 bases in between. This CDR3 is 12 amino acids long. The V gene's germline CDR1 is SGHAT and CDR2 FQNNGV. This chain's CDR3 is CASSLDGSQQYF. The CDR3 region has the DNA TGTGCCAGCAGCTTAGACGGGTCCCAGCAGTACTTC.

This chain uses TRBV28 with TRBJ1-2; 7 bases fit TRBD1. This CDR3 contains 17 residues. CDR1 is MDHEN, CDR2 SYDVKM, per germline. Trimming cost V 7 bases and J 6 bases; bases outside gene matches: 20. Here the CDR3 DNA reads TGTGCCAGCATCAGTAGACAGGGTGGAACGGTTTGGCATGGCTACACCTTC. Residues: CASISRQGGTVWHGYTF.

The chain employs TRBV7-2 and TRBJ2-3; 9 nucleotides line up with TRBD2. The CDR3 is 14 amino acids. The V segment lost 0 bases and the J segment 9 bases; nucleotides outside the gene matches: 4. CDR1 and CDR2 from the germline V gene are SGHTA and FQGNSA. Here the CDR3 reads CASSLASGSRTQYF. For the CDR3, the DNA is TGTGCCAGCAGCTTAGCTAGCGGGAGCAGGACGCAGTATTTT.

The V gene is TRBV27, the J gene TRBJ2-5, with 7 positions matching TRBD2. Germline lookup yields CDR1 MNHEY and CDR2 SMNVEV (reference sequence). With 5 bases clipped from V and 4 bases from J, the junction kept 4 bases outside the gene matches. The CDR3 extends over 13 amino acids. This CDR3 reads CASSPRLAETQYF. In DNA, the CDR3 is TGTGCCAGCAGTCCCCGACTAGCAGAGACCCAGTACTTC.

The CDR3, as DNA: TGTGCCAGCAGCCCGATAGCGGGAGAGAGCTACGAGCAGTACTTC. This codes for CASSPIAGESYEQYF. J is TRBJ2-7 and V is TRBV11-2, with 9 nucleotides matching TRBD2. Germline lookup yields CDR1 SGHAT and CDR2 FQNNGV. V dropped 5 bases and J dropped 3; count of bases not matched to a gene: 8. The CDR3 has 15 amino acids.

The rearrangement links TRBV20-1 to TRBJ1-4; D remains unclear. Trimming took off 1 base at V and 8 bases at J, with 5 bases between the two ends. Germline CDR1 is DFQATT and CDR2 is SNEGSKA (reference sequence). There are 11 residues in the CDR3. DNA for the CDR3: TGCAGTGCTAGAGGACAAGAAAAACTGTTTTTT. It codes for CSARGQEKLFF.

V and J are TRBV5-1 and TRBJ2-2; D is perhaps TRBD2 (6 bases). Between the trimmed V and J ends, which lost 0 bases and 4 bases, there was a span of 10 bases. Germline CDR1 reads SGHRS; CDR2 reads YFSETQ. This CDR3 region has 15 residues. The CDR3 coding sequence is TGCGCCAGCAGCTTGGGGGACTTCTTCACCGGGGAGCTGTTTTTT. Protein: CASSLGDFFTGELFF.

This clone occurred a few times. The gene calls are TRBV27 and TRBJ2-5; 10 bases match TRBD2. CDR3 length equals 14 residues. V lost 4 bases, J lost 5 bases, and 4 bases stayed unmatched. Germline lookup yields CDR1 MNHEY and CDR2 SMNVEV (reference sequence). The CDR3 is CASSSQLAGETQYF. Written as DNA, the CDR3 is TGTGCCAGCAGTTCCCAACTAGCGGGGGAGACCCAGTACTTC.

The V call is TRBV5-1, the J call TRBJ2-2; 7 bases agree with TRBD2. V gave up 1 base and J gave up 7 bases; unmatched junction bases: 7. CDR1 and CDR2 from the germline V gene are SGHRS and YFSETQ. This CDR3 comprises 15 residues. The CDR3 DNA reads as TGCGCCAGCAGCTTGTATGGAGCGGGATACGGGGAGCTGTTTTTT. Translated, it gives CASSLYGAGYGELFF.

This clone was observed a single time. The chain employs TRBV5-1 and TRBJ2-3; unclear D gene. The CDR3 is 14 residues long. Germline values: CDR1 SGHRS, CDR2 YFSETQ. Trimming cost V 4 bases and J 1 base, with 10 bases left between them. The CDR3 DNA sequence: TGCGCCAGCAGCGCTTCACTTGGCACAGATACGCAGTATTTT. Translated: CASSASLGTDTQYF.

The chain joins TRBV16 to TRBJ2-1, with 7 nucleotides matching TRBD2. The V segment lost 4 bases and the J segment 8 bases; nucleotides outside the gene matches: 11. The germline V gene encodes CDR1 KGHSY and CDR2 FQNENV. The CDR3 has 15 residues. The CDR3 DNA sequence: TGTGCCAGCAGCCCCTCCCGGGGGGAGTACGATGAGCAGTTCTTC. Translating it yields CASSPSRGEYDEQFF.

This clone was observed once. DNA for the CDR3: TGTGCCAGTAGTATCGACGGGACAGGGTATCAGCCCCAGCATTTT. This translates into CASSIDGTGYQPQHF. The gene calls are TRBV19 and TRBJ1-5; 9 positions agree with TRBD1. The CDR3 runs to 15 residues. Trimming cost V 3 bases and J 5 bases; bases outside gene matches: 5. Germline assignment: CDR1 LNHDA and CDR2 SQIVND (reference sequence).

The chain links TRBV6-5 to TRBJ2-7; 10 nucleotides line up with TRBD1. The CDR3 spans 14 residues. Germline CDR1 MNHEY, CDR2 SVGAGI. The CDR3 DNA sequence: TGTGCTACCTCCCGTGGACAGGGGGCCTACGAGCAGTACTTC. This encodes CATSRGQGAYEQYF.

The gene calls are TRBV28 and TRBJ2-1; 14 positions match TRBD2. Germline V gives CDR1 MDHEN, CDR2 SYDVKM. Trimming took 1 base from V and 5 from J; bases not matched to a gene: 1. This CDR3 is built from 16 residues. The CDR3 loop is CASSLLTSGRDNEQFF. CDR3 DNA: TGTGCCAGCAGTTTATTGACTAGCGGGAGGGACAATGAGCAGTTCTTC. Full variable domain (remainder filled in from reference TRBV28 and TRBJ2-1): DVKVTQSSRYLVKRTGEKVFLECVQDMDHENMFWYRQDPGLGLRLIYFSYDVKMKEKGDIPEGYSVSREKKERFSLILESASTNQTSMYLCASSLLTSGRDNEQFFGPGTRLTVL.

V is TRBV2 and J is TRBJ1-1; the match to TRBD1 covers 9 bases. CDR1 is SNHLY and CDR2 is FYNNEI in the germline V gene. With 6 bases clipped from V and 4 bases from J, the junction kept 6 bases outside the gene matches. The CDR3 is 14 residues long. CDR3 protein: CASRRDRDGTEAFF. The DNA of the CDR3 is TGTGCCAGCAGGCGGGACAGGGACGGCACTGAAGCTTTCTTT.

The rearrangement joins TRBV28 to TRBJ1-1, with TRBD1 as a possible D gene (6 bases). The V end was cut by 3 bases, the J end by 3 bases, with 8 bases between. Germline loops: CDR1 MDHEN, CDR2 SYDVKM. CDR3 length equals 13 residues. The CDR3 loop reads CASSLGAYTEAFF. The CDR3 DNA follows: TGTGCCAGCAGTTTGGGGGCTTACACTGAAGCTTTCTTT.

The chain couples TRBV5-1 to TRBJ1-4; D is undetermined. CDR1 is SGHRS and CDR2 is YFSETQ in the germline V gene. The CDR3 has 16 amino acids. V was clipped by 4 bases and J by 3 bases, with 16 bases between them. The CDR3 loop reads CASSRLLRGSNEKLFF. The CDR3 DNA reads as TGCGCCAGCAGCAGGCTATTACGGGGATCTAATGAAAAACTGTTTTTT.

The J gene is TRBJ2-7, the V gene TRBV6-5, with 7 bases aligning to TRBD1. This CDR3 is built from 15 residues. Germline V gives CDR1 MNHEY, CDR2 SVGAGI. J lost 0 bases, V lost 6 bases, and 8 bases had no gene match. This chain's CDR3 is CASSALWDSSYEQYF. The CDR3 DNA reads as TGTGCCAGCAGCGCCCTTTGGGACAGCTCCTACGAGCAGTACTTC.